These 9 T cell receptor beta chains were sequenced from one sample in a study of PD-1 blockade in classical Hodgkin lymphoma. Data came from immunoSEQ multiplex PCR; TCRdb stores just in-frame clones and leaves some out. The sample lists more than 85,000 clones; about 90% were seen once. Every patient was affected by relapse after autologous stem cell transplantation, while exposure to brentuximab vedotin was not uniform. The material sequenced was peripheral blood mononuclear cells (PBMCs), taken before the second cycle of nivolumab. The receptor source for this set is a human donor with classical Hodgkin lymphoma.

The gene calls are TRBV11-2 and TRBJ2-1; 8 bases match TRBD2. CDR3 length equals 13 residues. The V segment lost 5 bases and the J segment 8 bases; nucleotides outside the gene matches: 5. Per the germline V gene, CDR1 is SGHAT and CDR2 is FQNNGV. Written as DNA, the CDR3 is TGTGCCAGCAGCCTAGGACTAGCATATGAGCAGTTCTTC. Its protein is CASSLGLAYEQFF.

In its sample, this clone was seen once. CDR3 nucleotides: TGTGCCAGCAGTTACGGGACAGGGGGCACTGAAGCTTTCTTT. This gives the protein CASSYGTGGTEAFF. The chain recombines TRBV6-5 with TRBJ1-1, with TRBD1 matching 11 bases. The CDR3 has 14 residues. The V segment lost 2 bases and the J segment 4 bases; nucleotides outside the gene matches: 0. CDR1 is MNHEY and CDR2 is SVGAGI in the germline V gene.

The chain recombines TRBV28 with TRBJ2-3; the match to TRBD2 covers 7 bases. Germline-derived CDR1 and CDR2 are MDHEN and SYDVKM. This CDR3 region has 15 residues. Trimming took 7 bases from V and 6 from J; bases not matched to a gene: 13. The CDR3 sequence is CASTLSGGAHDTQYF. CDR3 bases: TGTGCCAGCACCCTATCGGGAGGAGCACACGATACGCAGTATTTT.

The V gene is TRBV27, the J gene TRBJ2-1; 7 nucleotides agree with TRBD2. V shed 3 bases, J shed 10 bases, and the junction held 9 bases outside the gene matches. Germline CDR1 MNHEY, CDR2 SMNVEV (reference sequence). The CDR3 totals 14 residues. The CDR3 bases are TGTGCCAGCAGTTTCTCCCGTGGACTAGACGAGCAGTTCTTC. It yields the protein CASSFSRGLDEQFF.

The rearrangement joins TRBV7-8 to TRBJ1-4, with a weak D call TRBD1 (5 bases). Trimming took off 5 bases at V and 4 bases at J, with 11 bases between the two ends. The length of the CDR3 is 14 residues. Per the germline V gene, CDR1 is SGHVS and CDR2 is FQNEAQ. The CDR3 DNA is TGTGCCAGCAGCGAAGACAGTTATAATGAAAAACTGTTTTTT. This sequence encodes CASSEDSYNEKLFF. The whole variable domain, filled in from reference TRBV7-8 and TRBJ1-4, reads GAGVSQSPRYKVAKRGQDVALRCDPISGHVSLFWYQQALGQGPEFLTYFQNEAQLDKSGLPSDRFFAERPEGSVSTLKIQRTQQEDSAVYLCASSEDSYNEKLFFGSGTQLSVL.

The chain has TRBV9 and TRBJ2-7; D gene uncertain. From germline, CDR1 is SGDLS and CDR2 YYNGEE. V dropped 3 bases and J dropped 5 bases, with 9 bases sitting between them. This CDR3 has 12 residues. The CDR3 DNA sequence: TGTGCCAGCAGCGGCGACGGCCACGAGCAGTACTTC. Its translation is CASSGDGHEQYF.

The chain links TRBV10-3 to TRBJ2-7, with D possibly being TRBD2 (7 bases). CDR3 length: 14 residues. V was clipped by 4 bases and J by 4 bases, with 14 bases between them. Germline V gives CDR1 ENHRY, CDR2 SYGVKD. This CDR3 reads CAISVRGGGYEQYF. The DNA of the CDR3 is TGTGCCATCAGTGTTAGGGGGGGAGGTTACGAGCAGTACTTC.

This chain uses TRBV7-9 with TRBJ1-2; D is uncertain. V lost 5 bases to trimming and J lost 0 bases, with 19 bases between them. Germline CDR1 is SEHNR and CDR2 is FQNEAQ (reference sequence). The CDR3 consists of 17 residues. This CDR3 reads CASSAGPTEGANYGYTF. CDR3 sequence (DNA): TGTGCCAGCAGCGCCGGACCTACCGAAGGAGCTAACTATGGCTACACCTTC.

This chain links TRBV6-5 with TRBJ1-2; no reliable D call. V lost 8 bases to trimming and J lost 2 bases, with 12 bases between them. The CDR3 is made up of 13 amino acids. The germline gives CDR1 MNHEY, CDR2 SVGAGI. DNA of the CDR3: TGTGCCAGCTGCTGTCAGTTGAACTATGGCTACACCTTC. Its protein product is CASCCQLNYGYTF.